This TCR beta chain was identified in a study of T cells in localized non-small cell lung cancer. Comment on this clone: The antigen is unknown.

Only in-frame clones appear in the TCRdb table, and some are missing; sequencing was by immunoSEQ multiplex PCR. The table shows tens of thousands of clones, with around nine tenths occurring only once. The CDR3 length is 13 residues. CDR1 is SGHKS, CDR2 YYEKEE, per germline (reference sequence). Points from the study as a whole: The tumor had only one region sequenced, so heterogeneity remains possible. Adjacent uninvolved lung tissue had the highest T cell clonality, exceeding tumor.

The clonotype was recovered from a female donor older than 55 with stage I squamous cell lung carcinoma. Source: peripheral blood, taken before any cancer treatment. The chain links TRBV5-5 to TRBJ2-1; perhaps D is TRBD1 or TRBD2 (6 bases each). The CDR3 DNA follows: TGTGCGGGGGGCGAAGGGCCGGACAATGAGCAGTTCTTC. This gives the protein CAGGEGPDNEQFF. Based on the CDR3 plus reference TRBV5-5 and TRBJ2-1, the full variable domain is DAGVTQSPTHLIKTRGQQVTLRCSPISGHKSVSWYQQVLGQGPQFIFQYYEKEERGRGNFPDRFSARQFPNYSSELNVNALLLGDSALYLCAGGEGPDNEQFFGPGTRLTVL.